Listed here is a single T cell receptor beta chain. Primers for the PCR totalled 60 Vbeta and 13 Jbeta. The data were produced by immunoSEQ multiplex PCR, yet TCRdb's version contains in-frame clones alone and is incomplete. The profile covers 91,000 or so clones, with more than 75% appearing a single time and roughly 5% taken by the ten largest. This sample stems from a study of cytomegalovirus exposure and HLA in healthy donors. The TCR sequence derives from a man aged 25 to 40 in good health and CMV-seropositive. The sequencing sample was made of PBMCs.

The CDR3: CASSGGGGNSPLHF. As DNA, the CDR3 is TGTGCCAGCAGTGGGGGAGGAGGGAATTCACCCCTCCACTTT. The gene calls are TRBV6-5 and TRBJ1-6; TRBD1 might be the D (5 bases). The length of the CDR3 is 14 residues. Germline CDR1 is MNHEY and CDR2 is SVGAGI. The V end lost 5 bases, the J end lost 7 bases, and 12 bases lay between the germline ends.